Following are 13 T cell receptor beta chains from one sample sequenced in a study of T cell responses to AZD1222 COVID-19 vaccine. This table comes from immunoSEQ multiplex PCR, and its TCRdb copy is limited to in-frame clones, with some not included. The sample holds fewer than 150,000 clones, 89% seen once. The sample consisted of peripheral blood, taken on day 0 of AZD1222 vaccination. Receptors originate from an adult in good health.

This chain links TRBV6-1 with TRBJ1-5; D gene unclear. The V gene's germline CDR1 is MNHNS and CDR2 SASEGT. Trimming stripped 3 bases from V and 5 bases from J, with 5 bases between. The CDR3 length is 12 residues. CDR3 in amino acids: CASSETDQPQHF. The CDR3 DNA reads TGTGCCAGCAGTGAGACGGATCAGCCCCAGCATTTT.

The chain uses TRBV7-2 and TRBJ1-1; TRBD1 might be the D (6 bases). This CDR3 comprises 15 residues. The V gene's germline CDR1 is SGHTA and CDR2 FQGNSA. V was clipped by 8 bases and J by 3 bases, with 19 bases between them. The CDR3 is CASSLAQGVYTEAFF. The CDR3 DNA sequence: TGTGCCAGCTCCCTGGCACAGGGTGTGTACACTGAAGCTTTCTTT.

J is TRBJ1-2 and V is TRBV19, with 7 nucleotides matching TRBD1. The germline V gene has CDR1 LNHDA and CDR2 SQIVND (reference sequence). The CDR3 runs to 18 residues. V dropped 6 bases and J dropped 1; count of bases not matched to a gene: 17. The CDR3 loop is CASSPHPRDSFYNYGYTF. CDR3 in DNA: TGTGCCAGTAGCCCCCACCCCAGGGACAGCTTCTATAACTATGGCTACACCTTC.

The chain uses TRBV5-6 and TRBJ1-5, with D possibly being TRBD1 (5 bases). This CDR3 region has 15 residues. Germline values: CDR1 SGHDT, CDR2 YYEEEE. Trimming took 3 bases from V and 3 from J, leaving 13 bases between them. The CDR3 spells CASSSGRRFNQPQHF. The CDR3 bases are TGTGCCAGCAGCTCGGGACGGAGGTTCAATCAGCCCCAGCATTTT.

The CDR3 bases are TGCGCCAGCAGCTCCCTGACTAGCGGGAGTGGGAATGAGCAGTTCTTC. It codes for CASSSLTSGSGNEQFF. The chain employs TRBV5-1 and TRBJ2-1, with 12 nucleotides matching TRBD2. CDR1 and CDR2 (germline): SGHRS, YFSETQ. This CDR3 region has 16 residues. After removal of 3 bases from V and 7 bases from J, the junction contained 8 bases not matched to a gene.

The chain carries TRBV30 and TRBJ1-4, with TRBD1 identical over 7 bases. The germline V gene encodes CDR1 GTSNPN and CDR2 SVGIG (reference sequence). V lost 0 bases and J lost 7; bases outside the gene matches: 8. The CDR3 is made up of 15 amino acids. CDR3 in amino acids: CAWSVAGRGGEKLFF. CDR3 sequence (DNA): TGTGCCTGGAGTGTAGCGGGCAGGGGGGGTGAAAAACTGTTTTTT.

The gene calls are TRBV5-1 and TRBJ2-1; 8 bases line up with TRBD1. Germline values: CDR1 SGHRS, CDR2 YFSETQ. V lost 0 bases and J lost 6; bases outside the gene matches: 5. The CDR3 totals 15 residues. The CDR3 region is CASSLATGVTNEQFF. DNA of the CDR3: TGCGCCAGCAGCTTGGCGACAGGGGTCACCAATGAGCAGTTCTTC. The complete variable domain, with remaining parts taken from reference TRBV5-1 and TRBJ2-1, reads KAGVTQTPRYLIKTRGQQVTLSCSPISGHRSVSWYQQTPGQGLQFLFEYFSETQRNKGNFPGRFSGRQFSNSRSEMNVSTLELGDSALYLCASSLATGVTNEQFFGPGTRLTVL.

V and J are TRBV6-5 and TRBJ2-7, with D perhaps TRBD2 (5 bases). Per the germline V gene, CDR1 is MNHEY and CDR2 is SVGAGI. Trimming pared 2 bases from V and 9 bases from J, leaving 20 bases between. CDR3 length: 15 amino acids. The CDR3 DNA sequence: TGTGCCAGCAGTTACGGGCCTTCGGGGAGAGTAGGGCAGTACTTC. As protein: CASSYGPSGRVGQYF.

In its sample, this clone was seen a few times. This sample also contains other DNA sequences that code for the same CDR3. V and J are TRBV28 and TRBJ1-5; D is undetermined. V was cut by 3 bases and J by 3 bases, with 6 bases left in between. Germline assignment: CDR1 MDHEN and CDR2 SYDVKM. The CDR3 is 13 amino acids. The DNA of the CDR3 is TGTGCCAGCAGTTTTAGCACCAATCAGCCCCAGCATTTT. Protein sequence: CASSFSTNQPQHF.

This chain joins TRBV19 and TRBJ1-2; tentative D call: TRBD1 (6 bases). Germline CDR1 is LNHDA and CDR2 is SQIVND (reference sequence). V shed 3 bases and J shed 4 bases, with 9 bases lying between them. CDR3 size: 13 residues. The chain's CDR3 is CASSIGGSYGYTF. DNA of the CDR3: TGTGCCAGTAGTATTGGGGGCTCCTATGGCTACACCTTC.

The chain joins TRBV3-1 (or the pseudogene TRBV3-2) to TRBJ1-2; 7 nucleotides line up with TRBD1. CDR3 length equals 12 residues. CDR1 and CDR2 (germline): LGHDT, YNNKEL (reference sequence). Trimming cost V 4 bases and J 6 bases; bases outside gene matches: 2. This CDR3 is CASSRGTDGYTF. DNA for the CDR3: TGTGCCAGCAGCCGGGGGACAGATGGCTACACCTTC.

This chain links TRBV7-9 with TRBJ2-4; 7 nucleotides align to TRBD2. The CDR3 consists of 14 residues. CDR1 and CDR2 from the germline V gene are SEHNR and FQNEAQ (reference sequence). The V gene end was trimmed by 4 bases and the J gene end by 3 bases; junction bases not matched to a gene: 3. The CDR3 DNA reads as TGTGCCAGCAGCTGGGAGGGACTCAAAAACATTCAGTACTTC. This codes for CASSWEGLKNIQYF.

This rearrangement joins TRBV6-4 to TRBJ2-7; 11 positions agree with TRBD1. This CDR3 comprises 13 residues. Unmatched junction bases numbered 0, after V lost 2 bases and J lost 6 bases. Germline V gene sequence: CDR1 MRHNA, CDR2 SNTAGT. The CDR3 protein is CASSDGTGGEQYF. As DNA, the CDR3 is TGTGCCAGCAGTGACGGGACAGGGGGCGAGCAGTACTTC.